This entry describes one T cell receptor (beta chain). The target antigen is unknown. This record comes from a study of shared clonotypes between healthy human individuals. The study separated CD4+ cells into CD45RA+ naive and CD45RA-negative memory subsets. Findings and caveats of the study: Non-shared clonotypes displayed generation probabilities falling below those of clonotypes present in all four donors.

TCRdb keeps only in-frame clones here, not all; method: immunoSEQ multiplex PCR. The sample shows hundreds of thousands of clones, 74% of them seen only once. The sequence derives from a woman aged 25 to 39 in good health. The material sequenced was memory CD4+ T cells sorted from blood. Subset meaning: CD45RA-negative fraction.

The CDR3 loop reads CASSDTENTEAFF. CDR3 DNA: TGCGCCAGCAGTGATACAGAGAACACTGAAGCTTTCTTT. The V call is TRBV5-1, the J call TRBJ1-1; D is uncertain. The germline V and J ends were trimmed by 5 bases and 1 base, with 9 bases remaining between them. CDR1 and CDR2 from the germline V gene are SGHRS and YFSETQ. This CDR3 spans 13 amino acids.